Listed below are T cell receptor beta chains from one sample, sequenced in a study of graft-versus-host responses after intestinal transplantation. The protocol was immunoSEQ multiplex PCR, while the TCRdb copy is restricted to in-frame clones and leaves out a portion. The table records 50,000 or so clones, approximately 95% of them present only once. Specimen: PBMCs, collected 750 to 800 days after a first intestinal transplant, on the day of a second. The source is a human patient who received an intestinal transplant, so some T cells may come from the graft donor. Each CDR3 is given with its conserved first and last residue. D genes are given only for firm matches. Some rows have no size entry. The others give once, few or many, or a class for an expanded clone.

D | J | V | size | CDR3 | DNA
NA | TRBJ2-3 | TRBV19 | NA | CASKVGGAPPDTQYF | TGTGCCAGTAAGGTGGGGGGAGCCCCCCCAGATACGCAGTATTTT
NA | TRBJ2-7 | TRBV27 | once | CASGTAGNEQYF | TGTGCCAGCGGAACGGCGGGAAACGAGCAGTACTTC
NA | TRBJ1-4 | TRBV11-2 | NA | CASSFRAGGRGEKLFF | TGTGCCAGCAGCTTCCGAGCGGGGGGTCGGGGTGAAAAACTGTTTTTT
NA | TRBJ2-1 | TRBV9 | NA | CASSVATGSYNEQFF | TGTGCCAGCAGCGTAGCTACAGGGTCCTACAATGAGCAGTTCTTC
NA | TRBJ1-3 | TRBV2 | NA | CASSEAGVYSGNTIYF | TGTGCCAGCAGTGAAGCTGGGGTGTACTCTGGAAACACCATATATTTT
TRBD1 | TRBJ2-7 | TRBV19 | NA | CASSQGQGVDEQYF | TGTGCCAGTAGTCAGGGACAGGGTGTCGACGAGCAGTACTTC
NA | TRBJ2-3 | TRBV14 | NA | CASSREVFTDTQYF | TGTGCCAGCAGCCGAGAGGTATTCACAGATACGCAGTATTTT
NA | TRBJ2-1 | TRBV6-5 | NA | CASTPEGPYNEQFF | TGTGCCAGCACCCCCGAGGGCCCCTACAATGAGCAGTTCTTC
NA | TRBJ2-7 | TRBV18 | NA | CASSPRIGSSYEQYF | TGTGCCAGCTCACCACGGATTGGGAGCTCCTACGAGCAGTACTTC
TRBD1 | TRBJ2-3 | TRBV10-3 | NA | CAISEGQASDTQYF | TGTGCCATCAGCGAGGGACAGGCATCGGATACGCAGTATTTT
NA | TRBJ2-5 | TRBV6-1 | NA | CASSGGAETQYF | TGTGCCAGCAGTGGGGGCGCAGAGACCCAGTACTTC
NA | TRBJ2-7 | TRBV27 | NA | CASGTTDRTYEQYF | TGTGCCAGCGGGACGACGGATAGGACCTACGAGCAGTACTTC
NA | TRBJ1-2 | TRBV19 | NA | CASSGRTAGYTF | TGTGCCAGTAGCGGGAGGACAGCTGGCTACACCTTC
NA | TRBJ2-1 | TRBV29-1 | NA | CSVEDFTVKGLTEQFF | TGCAGCGTTGAAGATTTTACCGTGAAGGGACTTACGGAGCAGTTCTTC
NA | TRBJ2-2 | TRBV28 | NA | CASSLTTGELFF | TGTGCCAGCTCCCTGACCACCGGGGAGCTGTTTTTT
TRBD1 | TRBJ2-3 | TRBV6-6 | NA | CASSTGTGYSSNAQYF | TGTGCCAGCAGTACAGGGACAGGCTACTCCTCCAATGCGCAGTATTTT
TRBD2 | TRBJ2-7 | TRBV18 | once | CASSPPSGRLDEQYF | TGTGCCAGCTCACCACCGAGCGGGAGACTTGACGAGCAGTACTTC
NA | TRBJ2-3 | TRBV5-8 | NA | CASSLYGGSTDTQYF | TGTGCCAGCAGCTTGTATGGGGGAAGCACAGATACGCAGTATTTT
TRBD1 | TRBJ2-7 | TRBV29-1 | NA | CSVEGQGARMYEQYF | TGCAGCGTTGAAGGGCAGGGGGCGAGAATGTACGAGCAGTACTTC
TRBD1 | TRBJ2-2 | TRBV15 | NA | CATSLGGQGAVVGELFF | TGTGCCACCAGTTTGGGTGGACAGGGGGCAGTCGTCGGGGAGCTGTTTTTT